These T cell receptor beta chains were read from a single sample in a study of human T cells and chemical hapten exposure. Using its own MiXCR run on the 5' RACE reads, TCRdb lists one record per CDR3 protein. This table has fewer than 150,000 distinct CDR3 sequences, around 20% appearing once. The receptors were gathered from a human donor in good health. CDR3s include the opening cysteine and the closing phenylalanine or tryptophan. Each record gives: clone size, J gene, V gene, D gene, CDR3 DNA, CDR3 protein. A D gene is named only where the DNA matches it firmly. Clone sizes are given selectively: once, few, many, or a class where the clone is expanded.

abundance: few
j_gene: TRBJ2-1
v_gene: TRBV28
d_gene: NA
CDR3nt: TGTGCCAGCGTCTCTTATCCTCCAGCGGGCCAAACCTACAATGAGCAGTTCTTC
CDR3aa: CASVSYPPAGQTYNEQFF

abundance: few
j_gene: TRBJ1-5
v_gene: TRBV28
d_gene: NA
CDR3nt: TGTGCCAGCAGCCTACGAGGGACGGATAGCAATCAGCCCCAGCATTTT
CDR3aa: CASSLRGTDSNQPQHF

abundance: few
j_gene: TRBJ2-3
v_gene: TRBV7-9
d_gene: TRBD2
CDR3nt: TGTGCCAGCAGCACGGGACTAGCGGGATTCGATACGCAGTATTTT
CDR3aa: CASSTGLAGFDTQYF

abundance: NA
j_gene: TRBJ2-2
v_gene: TRBV7-9
d_gene: TRBD1
CDR3nt: TGTGCCAGCCTGGGACAGGCCGTGACCGGGGAGCTGTTTTTT
CDR3aa: CASLGQAVTGELFF

abundance: NA
j_gene: TRBJ2-1
v_gene: TRBV11-1
d_gene: NA
CDR3nt: TGTGCCAGCAGACGGAGGGAGAATGAGCAGTTCTTC
CDR3aa: CASRRRENEQFF

abundance: once
j_gene: TRBJ2-7
v_gene: TRBV29-1
d_gene: NA
CDR3nt: TGCAGCGTAGGACAGTACTACGAGCAGTACTTC
CDR3aa: CSVGQYYEQYF

abundance: NA
j_gene: TRBJ1-1
v_gene: TRBV14
d_gene: TRBD1
CDR3nt: TGTGCCAGCAGCCAAGAAATTGGACAGGGGCGGAGGAACACTGAAGCTTTCTTT
CDR3aa: CASSQEIGQGRRNTEAFF

abundance: many
j_gene: TRBJ2-3
v_gene: TRBV5-1
d_gene: TRBD2
CDR3nt: TGCGCCAGCAGTTTTATCCCGGGAGGGGCCCCCACAGATACGCAGTATTTT
CDR3aa: CASSFIPGGAPTDTQYF

abundance: few
j_gene: TRBJ1-2
v_gene: TRBV7-9
d_gene: NA
CDR3nt: TGTGCCAGCAGCCTGACAGGACCCAGTGGCTACACCTTC
CDR3aa: CASSLTGPSGYTF

abundance: NA
j_gene: TRBJ2-6
v_gene: TRBV4-1
d_gene: TRBD1
CDR3nt: TGCGCCAGCAGCCAAGTCAGGACAGGGGGTTACAACTCTGGGGCCAACGTCCTGACTTTC
CDR3aa: CASSQVRTGGYNSGANVLTF

abundance: few
j_gene: TRBJ1-1
v_gene: TRBV18
d_gene: NA
CDR3nt: TGTGCCAGCTCACCCCGGACCGGGGAGAACACTGAAGCTTTCTTT
CDR3aa: CASSPRTGENTEAFF

abundance: few
j_gene: TRBJ1-1
v_gene: TRBV7-9
d_gene: TRBD1
CDR3nt: TGTGCCAGCAGCTTAGGACAGGGAAGCACTGAAGCTTTCTTT
CDR3aa: CASSLGQGSTEAFF

abundance: NA
j_gene: TRBJ1-5
v_gene: TRBV24-1
d_gene: TRBD1
CDR3nt: TGTGCCACCAGTCCCGGGACAGTAAATCAGCCCCAGCATTTT
CDR3aa: CATSPGTVNQPQHF

abundance: few
j_gene: TRBJ2-6
v_gene: TRBV7-9
d_gene: NA
CDR3nt: TGTGCCAGCAGCTTGTCGTCGGGGGCCCACTCTGGGGCCAACGTCCTGACTTTC
CDR3aa: CASSLSSGAHSGANVLTF

abundance: few
j_gene: TRBJ2-7
v_gene: TRBV20-1
d_gene: NA
CDR3nt: TGCAGCACCAGACGTACAGGGACCTACGAGCAGTACTTC
CDR3aa: CSTRRTGTYEQYF

abundance: few
j_gene: TRBJ2-2
v_gene: TRBV7-9
d_gene: NA
CDR3nt: TGTGCCAGCAGCAAAACCTTTAGCAGAGGGGACACCGGGGAGCTGTTTTTT
CDR3aa: CASSKTFSRGDTGELFF

abundance: few
j_gene: TRBJ2-7
v_gene: TRBV7-9
d_gene: TRBD2
CDR3nt: TGTGCCAGCGGACTAGGTGGGGGGTACGAGCAGTACTTC
CDR3aa: CASGLGGGYEQYF

abundance: few
j_gene: TRBJ2-7
v_gene: TRBV4-1
d_gene: TRBD2
CDR3nt: TGCGCCAGCAGCCAAGATAGCGGGAGGGGAACCTACGAGCAGTACTTC
CDR3aa: CASSQDSGRGTYEQYF

abundance: NA
j_gene: TRBJ2-5
v_gene: TRBV27
d_gene: NA
CDR3nt: TGTGCCAGCAGCGGCGGGGAGACCCAGTACTTC
CDR3aa: CASSGGETQYF

abundance: few
j_gene: TRBJ1-2
v_gene: TRBV6-5
d_gene: TRBD1
CDR3nt: TGTGCCAGCAGTTCAGTAACCGGGACAGGGGGCTCTAACTATGGCTACACCTTC
CDR3aa: CASSSVTGTGGSNYGYTF